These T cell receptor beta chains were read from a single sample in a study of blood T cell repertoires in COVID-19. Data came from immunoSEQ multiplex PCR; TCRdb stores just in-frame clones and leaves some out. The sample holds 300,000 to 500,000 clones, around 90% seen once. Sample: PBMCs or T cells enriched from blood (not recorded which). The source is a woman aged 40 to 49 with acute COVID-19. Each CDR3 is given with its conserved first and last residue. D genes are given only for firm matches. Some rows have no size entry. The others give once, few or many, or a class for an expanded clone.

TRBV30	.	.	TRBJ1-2	CAWTRLTSNYGYTF	TGTGCCTGGACGAGATTGACATCCAACTATGGCTACACCTTC
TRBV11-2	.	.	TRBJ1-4	CASSRRGDGEKLFF	TGTGCCAGCAGCCGGAGAGGCGACGGTGAAAAACTGTTTTTT
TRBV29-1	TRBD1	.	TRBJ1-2	CSVTGQGSGGYTF	TGCAGCGTGACCGGACAGGGGAGTGGAGGCTACACCTTC
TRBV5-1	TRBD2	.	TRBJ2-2	CASSLSGEGTGELFF	TGCGCCAGCAGCTTGTCCGGGGAGGGCACCGGGGAGCTGTTTTTT
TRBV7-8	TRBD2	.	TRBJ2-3	CASSSLAGAATDTQYF	TGTGCCAGCAGCTCCTTAGCGGGGGCCGCCACAGATACGCAGTATTTT
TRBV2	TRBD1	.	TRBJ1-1	CASSEEGAVLRAFF	TGTGCCAGCAGTGAAGAGGGGGCCGTGTTAAGAGCTTTCTTT
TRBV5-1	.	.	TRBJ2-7	CASSSGQGNYEQYF	TGCGCCAGCAGCTCCGGACAAGGGAACTACGAGCAGTACTTC
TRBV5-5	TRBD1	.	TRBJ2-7	CASSLGTGGEQYF	TGTGCCAGCAGCCTCGGGACAGGGGGCGAGCAGTACTTC
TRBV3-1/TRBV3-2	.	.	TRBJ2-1	CASSPDPGSNEQFF	TGTGCCAGCAGCCCCGATCCGGGGTCGAATGAGCAGTTCTTC
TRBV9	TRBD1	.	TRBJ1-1	CASSNRGGQAEAFF	TGTGCCAGCAGCAATCGAGGGGGCCAGGCTGAAGCTTTCTTT
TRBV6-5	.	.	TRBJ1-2	CASSQGVVGGYTF	TGTGCCAGCAGCCAAGGGGTAGTAGGTGGCTACACCTTC
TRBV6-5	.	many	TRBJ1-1	CASSYQGAMNTEAFF	TGTGCCAGCAGTTACCAAGGAGCGATGAACACTGAAGCTTTCTTT
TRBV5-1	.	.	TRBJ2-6	CASSPPPPLDGGSGANVLTF	TGCGCCAGCAGCCCCCCACCACCCCTCGACGGAGGCTCTGGGGCCAACGTCCTGACTTTC
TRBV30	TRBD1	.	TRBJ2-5	CAWIVGGRGTQYF	TGTGCCTGGATAGTAGGGGGCAGGGGGACCCAGTACTTC
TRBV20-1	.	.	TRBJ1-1	CSASHVGHSTEAFF	TGCAGTGCCAGTCACGTGGGCCACAGCACTGAAGCTTTCTTT
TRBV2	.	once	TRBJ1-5	CASSEVWADNQPQHF	TGTGCCAGCAGTGAAGTATGGGCAGACAATCAGCCCCAGCATTTT
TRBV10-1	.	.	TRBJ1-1	CASSVSGNTEAFF	TGCGCCAGCAGTGTTTCCGGGAACACTGAAGCTTTCTTT
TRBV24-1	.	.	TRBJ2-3	CATSDSGNTDTQYF	TGTGCCACCAGTGATTCCGGGAACACAGATACGCAGTATTTT
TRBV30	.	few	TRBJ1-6	CAWTVGGPSPLHF	TGTGCCTGGACCGTGGGGGGGCCTTCACCCCTCCACTTT
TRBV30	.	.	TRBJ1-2	CAWTRGGNSRLGYTF	TGTGCCTGGACCCGGGGGGGGAACTCCCGCCTAGGCTACACCTTC
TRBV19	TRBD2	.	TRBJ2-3	CASSTGLAGGLRDTQYF	TGTGCCAGTAGCACCGGACTAGCGGGGGGGCTTAGAGATACGCAGTATTTT
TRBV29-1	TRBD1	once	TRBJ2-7	CSGSEQGYGEQYF	TGCAGCGGTTCGGAACAGGGGTACGGCGAGCAGTACTTC
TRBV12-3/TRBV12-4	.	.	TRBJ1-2	CASGPRDRSGYTF	TGTGCCAGCGGCCCCAGGGATCGTTCTGGCTACACCTTC
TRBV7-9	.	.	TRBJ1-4	CASSSPGHGLLFF	TGTGCCAGCAGCTCGCCGGGACATGGGTTACTGTTTTTT
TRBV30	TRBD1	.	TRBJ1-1	CAVRQGMNTEAFF	TGTGCCGTAAGACAGGGTATGAACACTGAAGCTTTCTTT
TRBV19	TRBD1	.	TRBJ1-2	CASRRQGEDGYTF	TGTGCCAGTAGGCGACAGGGAGAGGATGGCTACACCTTC
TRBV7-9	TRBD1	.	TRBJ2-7	CASSTLATGGDIRPYF	TGTGCCAGCAGCACGCTCGCGACAGGGGGCGATATTCGGCCGTACTTC
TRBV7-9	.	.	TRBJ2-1	CASSSKRGGFFFNEQFF	TGTGCCAGCAGCTCAAAGAGGGGGGGTTTTTTCTTCAATGAGCAGTTCTTC
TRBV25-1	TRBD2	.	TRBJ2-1	CASSEGRGLADNEQFF	TGTGCCAGCAGTGAGGGTCGAGGGCTAGCGGACAATGAGCAGTTCTTC
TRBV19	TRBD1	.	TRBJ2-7	CASSIRDRPYEQYF	TGTGCCAGTAGTATAAGGGACAGGCCCTACGAGCAGTACTTC